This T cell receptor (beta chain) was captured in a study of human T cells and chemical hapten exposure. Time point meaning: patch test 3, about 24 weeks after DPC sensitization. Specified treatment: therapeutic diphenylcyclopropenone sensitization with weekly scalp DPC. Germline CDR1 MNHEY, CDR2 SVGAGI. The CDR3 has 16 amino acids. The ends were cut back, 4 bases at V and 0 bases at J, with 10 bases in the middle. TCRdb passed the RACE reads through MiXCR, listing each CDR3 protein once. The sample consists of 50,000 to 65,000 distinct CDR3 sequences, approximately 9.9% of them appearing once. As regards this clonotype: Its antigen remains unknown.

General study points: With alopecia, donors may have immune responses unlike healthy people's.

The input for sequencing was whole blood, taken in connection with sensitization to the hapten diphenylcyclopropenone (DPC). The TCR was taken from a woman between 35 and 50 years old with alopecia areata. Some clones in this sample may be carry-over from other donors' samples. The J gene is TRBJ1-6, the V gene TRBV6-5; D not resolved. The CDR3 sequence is CASSSLGNSYNSPLHF. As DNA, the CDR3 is TGTGCCAGCAGTTCTCTCGGAAACTCCTATAATTCACCCCTCCACTTT.